The 21 T cell receptor beta chains presented below share a single source sample, sequenced in a study of OX40 agonist ivuxolimab in advanced cancers. Here immunoSEQ multiplex PCR was the method, and the copy in TCRdb shows in-frame clones only, minus some. The data hold 20,000 to 25,000 clones, with more than 65% observed a single time. Specimen: CD4+ or CD8+ T cells sorted from blood, collected in a trial of the OX40 agonist ivuxolimab. All receptors come from an adult with an advanced solid tumor such as melanoma, head and neck, liver or kidney cancer.

The rearrangement uses TRBV10-3 and TRBJ2-2; D is unresolved. Germline V gene lookup returns CDR1 ENHRY and CDR2 SYGVKD. This CDR3 spans 13 amino acids. Trimming shortened V by 7 bases and J by 2 bases, and 8 bases separated the two germline ends. The CDR3: CAITWTNTGELFF. The DNA of the CDR3 is TGTGCCATCACCTGGACCAACACCGGGGAGCTGTTTTTT.

The chain has TRBV4-2 and TRBJ2-1; TRBD2 aligns across 7 bases. CDR3 length: 16 amino acids. Germline V gene sequence: CDR1 LGHNA, CDR2 YNFKEQ. Unmatched junction bases numbered 13, after V lost 4 bases and J lost 7 bases. Here the CDR3 reads CASSPEAGMGVNEQFF. The CDR3 coding sequence is TGTGCCAGCAGCCCCGAAGCGGGGATGGGTGTAAATGAGCAGTTCTTC.

This clone was observed a single time. The gene calls are TRBV4-1 and TRBJ2-2; D might be TRBD1 (5 bases). This CDR3 is 16 amino acids long. The V end was cut by 6 bases, the J end by 1 base, with 15 bases between. The V gene's germline CDR1 is MGHRA and CDR2 YSYEKL. DNA for the CDR3: TGCGCCAGCAGTCCAAGCCCCCAGGGGAACACCGGGGAGCTGTTTTTT. Its translation is CASSPSPQGNTGELFF.

The genes are TRBV6-6 and TRBJ1-6; possible D gene TRBD1, 5 bases. V lost 0 bases to trimming and J lost 7 bases, with 10 bases between them. CDR1 and CDR2 (germline): MNHNY, SVGAGI (reference sequence). The CDR3 has 15 amino acids. Here the CDR3 DNA reads TGTGCCAGCAGTTACTCGATAGGGGACAATTCACCCCTCCACTTT. Translation gives CASSYSIGDNSPLHF.

The CDR3 is CASSQAGGETQYF. DNA for the CDR3: TGCGCCAGCAGCCAAGCGGGGGGAGAGACCCAGTACTTC. This rearrangement joins TRBV4-1 to TRBJ2-5; 7 bases agree with TRBD2. Germline V gives CDR1 MGHRA, CDR2 YSYEKL. V lost 1 base, J lost 4 bases, and 0 bases stayed unmatched. This CDR3 spans 13 amino acids.

The V gene is TRBV28, the J gene TRBJ2-7; D perhaps matches TRBD1 (6 bases). Germline loops: CDR1 MDHEN, CDR2 SYDVKM. The V and J ends lost 2 bases and 3 bases respectively, with 17 bases between them. This CDR3 has 16 residues. CDR3 sequence (DNA): TGTGCCAGCAGTTTAGGAGTCTTGGACAGAGACTACGAGCAGTACTTC. Amino acids: CASSLGVLDRDYEQYF.

The chain combines TRBV19 with TRBJ2-1; 8 nucleotides align to TRBD1. CDR1 LNHDA and CDR2 SQIVND come from the germline V gene (reference sequence). V trimming: 1 base; J trimming: 5 bases; junction bases outside the gene matches: 10. The CDR3 extends over 17 amino acids. This CDR3 is CASSIAYYGQGNNEQFF. In DNA form, the CDR3 reads TGTGCCAGTAGTATAGCCTACTACGGACAGGGTAACAATGAGCAGTTCTTC.

The V and J genes are TRBV9 and TRBJ2-7, with 7 positions matching TRBD1. V shed 0 bases, J shed 7 bases, and the junction held 7 bases outside the gene matches. Germline CDR1 reads SGDLS; CDR2 reads YYNGEE. This CDR3 has 14 residues. The CDR3: CASSVAYRGREQYF. CDR3 in DNA: TGTGCCAGCAGCGTAGCGTACAGGGGTAGGGAGCAGTACTTC. The full variable domain, completed using reference TRBV9 and TRBJ2-7, is DSGVTQTPKHLITATGQRVTLRCSPRSGDLSVYWYQQSLDQGLQFLIQYYNGEERAKGNILERFSAQQFPDLHSELNLSSLELGDSALYFCASSVAYRGREQYFGPGTRLTVT.

This rearrangement joins TRBV4-1 to TRBJ2-3; the D is unclear. CDR3 length equals 14 residues. Germline V CDR1 and CDR2: MGHRA, YSYEKL. V dropped 3 bases and J dropped 3 bases, with 10 bases sitting between them. The DNA for the CDR3 is TGCGCCAGCAGCCAGGGGTTACGAACAGATACGCAGTATTTT. It yields the protein CASSQGLRTDTQYF.

Comment on this clone: Other nucleotide sequences in the sample specify the same CDR3. CDR3 loop: CASSLGGQGAYEQYF. DNA of the CDR3: TGTGCCAGCAGCTTAGGGGGACAGGGGGCCTACGAGCAGTACTTC. V usage is TRBV7-9 and J usage is TRBJ2-7; 11 nucleotides match TRBD1. Looked up from germline, CDR1 is SEHNR and CDR2 is FQNEAQ (reference sequence). CDR3 length: 15 amino acids. V dropped 1 base and J dropped 2; count of bases not matched to a gene: 1. The full variable domain, its missing parts supplied by reference TRBV7-9 and TRBJ2-7, is DTGVSQNPRHKITKRGQNVTFRCDPISEHNRLYWYRQTLGQGPEFLTYFQNEAQLEKSRLLSDRFSAERPKGSFSTLEIQRTEQGDSAMYLCASSLGGQGAYEQYFGPGTRLTVT.

The chain is built from TRBV6-1 and TRBJ2-1; 9 bases are a match to TRBD2. The CDR3 is 12 amino acids. Losses at the gene ends were 11 bases for V and 8 bases for J; bases not matched to a gene: 7. Germline V gene sequence: CDR1 MNHNS, CDR2 SASEGT. The DNA for the CDR3 is TGTGCCGCGGGGGGGGAATGGGATGAGCAGTTCTTC. Its protein is CAAGGEWDEQFF.

Remarks on this clone: At the DNA level, this CDR3 is encoded by other sequences in the same sample as well. This sequence joins TRBV27 and TRBJ1-6; D is possibly TRBD1 (6 bases). CDR3 length equals 14 residues. Germline V gives CDR1 MNHEY, CDR2 SMNVEV (reference sequence). The V and J ends lost 4 bases and 7 bases respectively, with 11 bases between them. The DNA of the CDR3 is TGTGCCAGCAGTTCTGGACAGTCAAATTCACCCCTCCACTTT. It specifies CASSSGQSNSPLHF.

CDR3 amino acids: CASSLDSSRGNEQFF. The CDR3 DNA reads as TGTGCCAGCAGCTTAGATAGTAGCAGAGGCAATGAGCAGTTCTTC. The chain links TRBV11-2 to TRBJ2-1, with unresolved D. This CDR3 region has 15 residues. V lost 0 bases and J 6 bases, leaving 12 bases between the germline ends. Germline assignment: CDR1 SGHAT and CDR2 FQNNGV.

The genes are TRBV29-1 and TRBJ1-1; D might be TRBD1 (6 bases). V was clipped by 7 bases and J by 0 bases, with 18 bases between them. This CDR3 region has 15 residues. CDR1 SQVTM and CDR2 ANQGSEA come from the germline V gene. The CDR3 DNA follows: TGCAGCGCCCTACTTCTAACAGGGATGAACACTGAAGCTTTCTTT. Encoded protein: CSALLLTGMNTEAFF.

The chain recombines TRBV5-1 with TRBJ1-1, with D unresolved. The CDR3 is 14 amino acids. The germline CDR1 and CDR2 sequences are SGHRS and YFSETQ. V lost 0 bases and J 1 base, leaving 7 bases between the germline ends. DNA for the CDR3: TGCGCCAGCAGCTTGGAACAGCAGAACACTGAAGCTTTCTTT. As protein: CASSLEQQNTEAFF.

On this clone itself: This sample also contains other DNA sequences that code for the same CDR3. This chain joins TRBV29-1 and TRBJ1-4, with TRBD1 as a possible D gene (6 bases). Trimming took 4 bases from V and 5 from J, leaving 14 bases between them. The CDR3 has 14 residues. Germline values: CDR1 SQVTM, CDR2 ANQGSEA. The CDR3 DNA sequence: TGCAGCGTTGGGGGCGGGACAAGGAATGAAAAACTGTTTTTT. Translated, it gives CSVGGGTRNEKLFF.

This chain connects TRBV7-9 to TRBJ2-1; TRBD2 is a possible D gene (8 bases). This CDR3 region has 18 residues. In germline, CDR1 is SEHNR, CDR2 FQNEAQ (reference sequence). V was clipped by 5 bases and J by 3 bases, with 23 bases between them. Here the CDR3 reads CASSQGGRGRKYYNEQFF. CDR3 DNA: TGTGCCAGCAGCCAGGGGGGGCGCGGGAGGAAGTACTACAATGAGCAGTTCTTC.

This clone is a singleton in its sample. The chain couples TRBV29-1 to TRBJ1-2; D not certain. V shed 1 base and J shed 3 bases, with 15 bases lying between them. CDR3 length: 15 amino acids. The germline CDR1 and CDR2 sequences are SQVTM and ANQGSEA. CDR3 nucleotides: TGCAGCGTTGAAGGGCTTTCGGGCGCGCACTATGGCTACACCTTC. This encodes CSVEGLSGAHYGYTF.

The chain couples TRBV29-1 to TRBJ2-2; no definite D call. Germline CDR1 SQVTM, CDR2 ANQGSEA. The V end lost 1 base, the J end lost 5 bases, and 8 bases lay between the germline ends. CDR3 length: 13 amino acids. DNA of the CDR3: TGCAGCGTTGAAGCCTTAGAAACCGGGGAGCTGTTTTTT. It yields the protein CSVEALETGELFF.

In nucleotides, the CDR3 is TGTGCCAGCAGTTACCAGCGGGTCGGATACAATGAGCAGTTCTTC. Its protein is CASSYQRVGYNEQFF. This sequence joins TRBV6-5 and TRBJ2-1, with D perhaps TRBD2 (6 bases). Trimming stripped 2 bases from V and 4 bases from J, with 12 bases between. CDR1 and CDR2 from the germline V gene are MNHEY and SVGAGI. The CDR3 runs to 15 residues.

The chain couples TRBV11-1 to TRBJ2-2, with 9 bases identical to TRBD2. This CDR3 comprises 18 residues. The junction had 10 bases not matched to a gene; V was cut back by 5 bases and J by 0 bases. Germline CDR1 SGHAT, CDR2 FQDESV (reference sequence). CDR3 in DNA: TGTGCCAGCAGCGCCAGCCGCGGGAGGGCGACGAACACCGGGGAGCTGTTTTTT. The encoded protein is CASSASRGRATNTGELFF.